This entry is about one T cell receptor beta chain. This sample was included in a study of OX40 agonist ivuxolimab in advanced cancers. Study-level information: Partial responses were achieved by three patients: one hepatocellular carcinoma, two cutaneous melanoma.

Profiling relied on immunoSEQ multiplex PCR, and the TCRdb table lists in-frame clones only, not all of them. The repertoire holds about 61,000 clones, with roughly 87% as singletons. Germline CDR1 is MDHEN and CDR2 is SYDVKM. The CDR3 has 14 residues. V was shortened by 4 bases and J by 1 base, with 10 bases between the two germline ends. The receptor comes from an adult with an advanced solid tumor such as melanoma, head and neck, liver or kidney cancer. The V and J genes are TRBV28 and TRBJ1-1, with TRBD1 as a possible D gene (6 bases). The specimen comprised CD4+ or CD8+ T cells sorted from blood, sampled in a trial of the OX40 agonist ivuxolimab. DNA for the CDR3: TGTGCCAGCAGTTCAACAGGGCGGAACACTGAAGCTTTCTTT. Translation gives CASSSTGRNTEAFF.